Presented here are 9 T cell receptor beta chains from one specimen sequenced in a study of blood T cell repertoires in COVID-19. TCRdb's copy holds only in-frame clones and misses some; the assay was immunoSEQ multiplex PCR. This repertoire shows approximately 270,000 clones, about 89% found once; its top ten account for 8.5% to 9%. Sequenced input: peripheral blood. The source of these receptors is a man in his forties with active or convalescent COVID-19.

The CDR3 loop reads CATSDQGRGNTGELFF. The CDR3 coding sequence is TGTGCCACCAGTGACCAGGGCAGGGGGAACACCGGGGAGCTGTTTTTT. The chain recombines TRBV24-1 with TRBJ2-2; a possible D gene is TRBD1 (6 bases). Germline lookup yields CDR1 KGHDR and CDR2 SFDVKD. The CDR3 extends over 16 amino acids. V lost 4 bases and J 1 base, leaving 12 bases between the germline ends.

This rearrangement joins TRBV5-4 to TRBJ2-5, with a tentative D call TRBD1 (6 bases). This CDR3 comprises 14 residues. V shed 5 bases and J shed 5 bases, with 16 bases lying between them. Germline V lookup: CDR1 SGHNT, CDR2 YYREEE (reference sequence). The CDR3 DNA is TGTGCCAGCAGGCAATGGGGGCGAGGGGAGACCCAGTACTTC. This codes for CASRQWGRGETQYF.

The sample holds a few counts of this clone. The CDR3 loop reads CASSLTGRRGQPQHF. DNA of the CDR3: TGTGCCAGCAGTTTGACAGGGAGGCGAGGTCAGCCCCAGCATTTT. V usage is TRBV28 and J usage is TRBJ1-5; 7 bases line up with TRBD1. Germline V gives CDR1 MDHEN, CDR2 SYDVKM. The CDR3 totals 15 residues. The trim removed 3 bases at V and 6 bases at J, leaving 8 bases unmatched. Based on the CDR3 plus reference TRBV28 and TRBJ1-5, the full variable domain is DVKVTQSSRYLVKRTGEKVFLECVQDMDHENMFWYRQDPGLGLRLIYFSYDVKMKEKGDIPEGYSVSREKKERFSLILESASTNQTSMYLCASSLTGRRGQPQHFGDGTRLSIL.

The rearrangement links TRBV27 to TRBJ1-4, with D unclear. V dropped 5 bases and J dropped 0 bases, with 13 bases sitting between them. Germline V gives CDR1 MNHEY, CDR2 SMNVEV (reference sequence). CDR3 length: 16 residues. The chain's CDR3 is CASSVFFPSTNEKLFF. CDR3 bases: TGTGCCAGCAGTGTTTTTTTCCCCTCAACTAATGAAAAACTGTTTTTT. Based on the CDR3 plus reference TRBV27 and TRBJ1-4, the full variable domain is EAQVTQNPRYLITVTGKKLTVTCSQNMNHEYMSWYRQDPGLGLRQIYYSMNVEVTDKGDVPEGYKVSRKEKRNFPLILESPSPNQTSLYFCASSVFFPSTNEKLFFGSGTQLSVL.

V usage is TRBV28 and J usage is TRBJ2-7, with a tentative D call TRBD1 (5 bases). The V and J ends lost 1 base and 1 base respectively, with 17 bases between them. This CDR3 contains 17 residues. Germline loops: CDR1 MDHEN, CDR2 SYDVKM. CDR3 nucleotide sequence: TGTGCCAGCAGTTTATTTCTTGGGGCGGATGAGTCCTACGAGCAGTACTTC. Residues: CASSLFLGADESYEQYF.

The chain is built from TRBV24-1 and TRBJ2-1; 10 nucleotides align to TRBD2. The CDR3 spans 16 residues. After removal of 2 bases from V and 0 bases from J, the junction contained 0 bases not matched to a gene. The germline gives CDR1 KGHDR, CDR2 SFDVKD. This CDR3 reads CATSDSSGSSYNEQFF. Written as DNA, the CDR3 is TGTGCCACCAGTGATTCTAGCGGGAGCTCCTACAATGAGCAGTTCTTC.

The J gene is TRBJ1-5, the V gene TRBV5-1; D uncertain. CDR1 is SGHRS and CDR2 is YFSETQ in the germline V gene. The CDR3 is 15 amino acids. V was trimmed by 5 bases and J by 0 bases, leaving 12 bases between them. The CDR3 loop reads CASRQIPASNQPQHF. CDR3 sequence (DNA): TGCGCCAGCAGGCAGATACCCGCTAGCAATCAGCCCCAGCATTTT.

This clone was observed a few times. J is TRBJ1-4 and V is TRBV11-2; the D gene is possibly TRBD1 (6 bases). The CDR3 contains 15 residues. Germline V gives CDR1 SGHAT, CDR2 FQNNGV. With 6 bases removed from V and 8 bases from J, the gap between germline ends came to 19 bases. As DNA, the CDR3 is TGTGCCAGCAGGCCAACAGGGCGGAAAGGAGAAAAACTGTTTTTT. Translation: CASRPTGRKGEKLFF. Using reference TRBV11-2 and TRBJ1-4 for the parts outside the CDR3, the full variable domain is EAGVAQSPRYKIIEKRQSVAFWCNPISGHATLYWYQQILGQGPKLLIQFQNNGVVDDSQLPKDRFSAERLKGVDSTLKIQPAKLEDSAVYLCASRPTGRKGEKLFFGSGTQLSVL.

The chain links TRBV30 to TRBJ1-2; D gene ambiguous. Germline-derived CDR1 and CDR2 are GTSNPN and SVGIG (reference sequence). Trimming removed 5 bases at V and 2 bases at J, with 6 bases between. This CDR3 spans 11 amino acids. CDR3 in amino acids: CAWGRNYGYTF. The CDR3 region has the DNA TGTGCCTGGGGACGGAACTATGGCTACACCTTC.